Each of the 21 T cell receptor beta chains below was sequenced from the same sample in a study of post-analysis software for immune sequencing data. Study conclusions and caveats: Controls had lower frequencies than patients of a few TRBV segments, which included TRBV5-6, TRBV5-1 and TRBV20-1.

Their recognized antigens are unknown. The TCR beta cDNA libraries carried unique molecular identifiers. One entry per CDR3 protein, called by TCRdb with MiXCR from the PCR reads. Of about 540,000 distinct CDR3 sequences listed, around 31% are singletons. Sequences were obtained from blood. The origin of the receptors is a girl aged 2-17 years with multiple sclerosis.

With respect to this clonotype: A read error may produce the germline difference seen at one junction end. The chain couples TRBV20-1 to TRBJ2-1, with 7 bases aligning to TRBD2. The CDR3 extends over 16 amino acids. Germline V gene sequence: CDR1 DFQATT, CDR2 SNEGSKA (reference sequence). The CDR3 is CSASSLALSSCNEQFF. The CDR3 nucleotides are TGCAGTGCTAGCTCACTAGCGTTGAGCTCCTGCAATGAGCAGTTCTTC.

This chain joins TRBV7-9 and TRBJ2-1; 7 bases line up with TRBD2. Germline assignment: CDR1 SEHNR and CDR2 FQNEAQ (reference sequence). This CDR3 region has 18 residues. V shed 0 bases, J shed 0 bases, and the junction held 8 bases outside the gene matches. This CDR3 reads CASSLAQLAITSYNEQFF. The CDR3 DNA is TGTGCCAGCAGCTTAGCTCAACTAGCGATTACCTCCTACAATGAGCAGTTCTTC.

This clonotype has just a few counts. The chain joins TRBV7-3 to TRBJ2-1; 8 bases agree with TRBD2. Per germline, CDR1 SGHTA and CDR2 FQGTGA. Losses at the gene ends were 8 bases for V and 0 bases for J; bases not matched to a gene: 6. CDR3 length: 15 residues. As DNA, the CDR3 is TGTGCCAGCCGACAAGCGGGGGCCTCCTACAATGAGCAGTTCTTC. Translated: CASRQAGASYNEQFF. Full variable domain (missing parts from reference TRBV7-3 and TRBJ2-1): GAGVSQTPSNKVTEKGKYVELRCDPISGHTALYWYRQSLGQGPEFLIYFQGTGAADDSGLPNDRFFAVRPEGSVSTLKIQRTERGDSAVYLCASRQAGASYNEQFFGPGTRLTVL.

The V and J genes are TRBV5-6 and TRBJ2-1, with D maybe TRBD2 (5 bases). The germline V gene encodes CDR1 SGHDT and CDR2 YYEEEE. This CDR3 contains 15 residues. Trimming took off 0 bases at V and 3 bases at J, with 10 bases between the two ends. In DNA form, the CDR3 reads TGTGCCAGCAGCTTGGGAGGGTTGGGCTACAATGAGCAGTTCTTC. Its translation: CASSLGGLGYNEQFF. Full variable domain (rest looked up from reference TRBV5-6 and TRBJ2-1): DAGVTQSPTHLIKTRGQQVTLRCSPKSGHDTVSWYQQALGQGPQFIFQYYEEEERQRGNFPDRFSGHQFPNYSSELNVNALLLGDSALYLCASSLGGLGYNEQFFGPGTRLTVL.

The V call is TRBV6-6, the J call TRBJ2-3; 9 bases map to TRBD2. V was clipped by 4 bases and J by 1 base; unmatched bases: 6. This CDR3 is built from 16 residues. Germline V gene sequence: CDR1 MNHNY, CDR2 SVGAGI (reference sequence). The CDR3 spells CASSLRERGGTDTQYF. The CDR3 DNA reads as TGTGCCAGCAGTTTGCGGGAGCGGGGGGGCACAGATACGCAGTATTTT.

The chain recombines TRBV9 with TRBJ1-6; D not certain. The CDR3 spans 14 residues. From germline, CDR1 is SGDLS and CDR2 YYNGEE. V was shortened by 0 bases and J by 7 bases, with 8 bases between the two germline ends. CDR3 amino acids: CASSVVTENSPLHF. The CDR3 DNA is TGTGCCAGCAGCGTAGTGACCGAGAATTCACCCCTCCACTTT. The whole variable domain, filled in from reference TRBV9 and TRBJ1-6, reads DSGVTQTPKHLITATGQRVTLRCSPRSGDLSVYWYQQSLDQGLQFLIQYYNGEERAKGNILERFSAQQFPDLHSELNLSSLELGDSALYFCASSVVTENSPLHFGNGTRLTVT.

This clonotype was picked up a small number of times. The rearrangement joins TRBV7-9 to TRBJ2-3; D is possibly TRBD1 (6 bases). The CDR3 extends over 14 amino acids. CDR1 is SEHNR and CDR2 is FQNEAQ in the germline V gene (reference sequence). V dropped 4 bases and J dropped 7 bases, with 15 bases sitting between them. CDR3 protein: CASSSTSQGYTQYF. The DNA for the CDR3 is TGTGCCAGCAGCTCAACTTCCCAGGGGTATACGCAGTATTTT.

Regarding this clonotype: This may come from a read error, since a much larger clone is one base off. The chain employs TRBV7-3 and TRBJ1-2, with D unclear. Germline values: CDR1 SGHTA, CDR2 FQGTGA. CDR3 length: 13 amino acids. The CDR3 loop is CVSSLGHLYGYTF. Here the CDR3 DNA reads TGTGTCAGCAGCTTAGGGCACCTCTATGGCTACACCTTC.

The DNA for the CDR3 is TGTGCCAGCAGTACCCAGGGCCTAAGGGAGCAGTACTTC. Protein: CASSTQGLREQYF. V is TRBV12-3 or TRBV12-4 and J is TRBJ2-7; the D gene is possibly TRBD1 (5 bases). V was trimmed by 5 bases and J by 7 bases, leaving 15 bases between them. CDR3 length: 13 residues.

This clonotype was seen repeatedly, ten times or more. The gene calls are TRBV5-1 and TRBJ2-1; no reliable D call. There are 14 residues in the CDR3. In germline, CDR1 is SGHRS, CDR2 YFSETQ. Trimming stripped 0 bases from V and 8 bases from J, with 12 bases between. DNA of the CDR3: TGCGCCAGCAGCTTGGACTACATTGGCTATGAGCAGTTCTTC. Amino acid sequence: CASSLDYIGYEQFF. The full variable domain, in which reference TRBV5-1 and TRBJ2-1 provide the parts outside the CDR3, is KAGVTQTPRYLIKTRGQQVTLSCSPISGHRSVSWYQQTPGQGLQFLFEYFSETQRNKGNFPGRFSGRQFSNSRSEMNVSTLELGDSALYLCASSLDYIGYEQFFGPGTRLTVL.

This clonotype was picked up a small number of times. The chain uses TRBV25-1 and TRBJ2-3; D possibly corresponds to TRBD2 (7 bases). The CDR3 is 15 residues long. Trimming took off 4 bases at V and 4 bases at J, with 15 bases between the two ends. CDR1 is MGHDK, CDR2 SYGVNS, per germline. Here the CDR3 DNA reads TGTGCCAGCAGTGTTAGGGGGGGAGGGTCAGATACGCAGTATTTT. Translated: CASSVRGGGSDTQYF.

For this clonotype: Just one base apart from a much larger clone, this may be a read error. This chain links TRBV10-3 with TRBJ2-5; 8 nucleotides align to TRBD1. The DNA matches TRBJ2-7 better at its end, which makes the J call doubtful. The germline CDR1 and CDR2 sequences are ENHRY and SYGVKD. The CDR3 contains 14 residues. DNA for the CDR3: TGTGCCATCAGTGAGCTGGGACAGGCCTGCGAGCAGTACTTC. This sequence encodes CAISELGQACEQYF.

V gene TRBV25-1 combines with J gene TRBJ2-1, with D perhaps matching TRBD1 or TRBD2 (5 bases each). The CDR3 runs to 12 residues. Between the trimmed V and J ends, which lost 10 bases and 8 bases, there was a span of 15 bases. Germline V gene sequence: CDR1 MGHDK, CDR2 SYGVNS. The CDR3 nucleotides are TGTGCCACCTCCGTGCAGGGACATGAGCAGTTCTTC. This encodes CATSVQGHEQFF.

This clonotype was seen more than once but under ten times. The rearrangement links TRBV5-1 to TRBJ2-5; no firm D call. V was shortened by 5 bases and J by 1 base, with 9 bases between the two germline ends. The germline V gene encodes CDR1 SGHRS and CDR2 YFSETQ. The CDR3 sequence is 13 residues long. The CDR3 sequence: CASSRPPQETQYF. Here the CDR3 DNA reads TGCGCCAGCAGTCGCCCCCCCCAAGAGACCCAGTACTTC.

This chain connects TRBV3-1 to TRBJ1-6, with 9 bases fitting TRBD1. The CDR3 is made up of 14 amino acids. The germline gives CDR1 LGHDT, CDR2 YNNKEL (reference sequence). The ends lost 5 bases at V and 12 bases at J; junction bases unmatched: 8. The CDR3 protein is CASSVGTGGQPLHF. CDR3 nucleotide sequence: TGTGCCAGCAGCGTCGGAACAGGGGGCCAACCCCTCCACTTT.

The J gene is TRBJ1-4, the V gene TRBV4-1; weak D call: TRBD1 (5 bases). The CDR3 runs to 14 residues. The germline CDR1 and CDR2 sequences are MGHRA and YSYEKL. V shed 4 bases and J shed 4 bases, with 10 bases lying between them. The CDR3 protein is CASSLTEVNEKLFF. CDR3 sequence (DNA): TGCGCCAGCAGCCTGACAGAGGTTAATGAAAAACTGTTTTTT.

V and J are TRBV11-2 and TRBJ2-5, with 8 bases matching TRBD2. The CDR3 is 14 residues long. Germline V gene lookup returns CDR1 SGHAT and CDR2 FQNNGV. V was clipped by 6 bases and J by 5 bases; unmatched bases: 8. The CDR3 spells CASSHGGARETQYF. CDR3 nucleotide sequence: TGTGCCAGCAGTCACGGGGGGGCCCGGGAGACCCAGTACTTC.

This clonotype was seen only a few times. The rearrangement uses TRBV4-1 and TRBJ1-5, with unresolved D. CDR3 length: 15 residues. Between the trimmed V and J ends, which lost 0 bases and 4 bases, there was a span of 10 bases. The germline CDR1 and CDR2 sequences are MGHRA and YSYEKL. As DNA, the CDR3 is TGCGCCAGCAGCCAAGATCCCCGTTCTAATCAGCCCCAGCATTTT. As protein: CASSQDPRSNQPQHF.

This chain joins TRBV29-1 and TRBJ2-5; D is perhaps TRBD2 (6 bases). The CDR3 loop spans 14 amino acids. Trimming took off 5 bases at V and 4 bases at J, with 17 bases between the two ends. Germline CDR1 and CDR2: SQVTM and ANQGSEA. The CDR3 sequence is CSVTLAGRTETQYF. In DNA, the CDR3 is TGCAGCGTTACCCTCGCGGGGAGGACAGAGACCCAGTACTTC. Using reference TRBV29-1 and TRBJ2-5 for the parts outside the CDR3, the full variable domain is SAVISQKPSRDICQRGTSLTIQCQVDSQVTMMFWYRQQPGQSLTLIATANQGSEATYESGFVIDKFPISRPNLTFSTLTVSNMSPEDSSIYLCSVTLAGRTETQYFGPGTRLLVL.

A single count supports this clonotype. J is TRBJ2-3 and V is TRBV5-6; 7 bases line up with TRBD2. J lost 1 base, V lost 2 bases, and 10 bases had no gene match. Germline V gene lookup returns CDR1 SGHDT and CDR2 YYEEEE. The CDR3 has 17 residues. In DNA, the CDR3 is TGTGCCAGCAGCTTCCGGGGTGGGCTAGCGGGCACAGATACGCAGTATTTT. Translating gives CASSFRGGLAGTDTQYF.

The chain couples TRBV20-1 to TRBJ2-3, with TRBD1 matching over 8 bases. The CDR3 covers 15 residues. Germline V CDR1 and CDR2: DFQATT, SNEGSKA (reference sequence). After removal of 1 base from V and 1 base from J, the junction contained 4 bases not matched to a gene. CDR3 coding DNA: TGCAGTGCTAGAGGTACGACAGGGGGCACAGATACGCAGTATTTT. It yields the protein CSARGTTGGTDTQYF.